This is a list of T cell receptor beta chains from one sample in a study of blood T cell repertoires in COVID-19. This table comes from immunoSEQ multiplex PCR, and its TCRdb copy is limited to in-frame clones, with some not included. The sample carries roughly 200,000 clones, roughly 85% recorded once. Source material: peripheral blood. All receptors come from a human donor with active or convalescent COVID-19. The donor label of this sample is uncertain. CDR3s include the opening cysteine and the closing phenylalanine or tryptophan. D genes are given only for firm matches. A clone size is listed for some rows: how often the clone was seen (once, few, many), or a class if it is expanded.

v_call	d_call	j_call	clone_size	cdr3_aa	cdr3_nt
TRBV4-3	-	TRBJ2-3	-	CASSLLLGGEADTQYF	TGCGCCAGCAGCCTCCTCCTGGGGGGAGAGGCAGATACGCAGTATTTT
TRBV9	TRBD1	TRBJ1-1	-	CASSGNRGEAFF	TGTGCCAGCAGCGGAAACAGGGGGGAAGCTTTCTTT
TRBV27	-	TRBJ2-5	-	CASSLYGFGVRETQYF	TGTGCCAGCAGTCTCTACGGATTCGGGGTGCGAGAGACCCAGTACTTC
TRBV6-5	-	TRBJ1-2	-	CASILGGAYGYTF	TGTGCCAGCATCTTAGGGGGGGCCTATGGCTACACCTTC
TRBV10-3	-	TRBJ1-4	-	CAISERGLNEKLFF	TGTGCCATCAGTGAGCGAGGGCTGAATGAAAAACTGTTTTTT
TRBV27	-	TRBJ1-4	-	CASSQQGNEKLFF	TGTGCCAGCAGCCAACAGGGTAATGAAAAACTGTTTTTT
TRBV7-6	-	TRBJ2-7	-	CASSPRSGDAYEQYF	TGTGCCAGCAGCCCCCGTTCAGGGGATGCCTACGAGCAGTACTTC
TRBV4-3	TRBD1	TRBJ1-3	-	CASSQTGGSGNTIYF	TGCGCCAGCAGCCAAACAGGGGGCTCTGGAAACACCATATATTTT
TRBV5-1	-	TRBJ2-3	-	CASSFSTDTQYF	TGCGCCAGCAGCTTCTCCACAGATACGCAGTATTTT
TRBV5-1	-	TRBJ1-2	-	CASSPGGLGYGYTF	TGCGCCAGCAGTCCCGGGGGGCTCGGCTATGGCTACACCTTC
TRBV19	TRBD2	TRBJ2-7	-	CASSKSLTSGTVNEQYF	TGTGCCAGTAGTAAATCCCTGACTAGCGGGACAGTTAACGAGCAGTACTTC
TRBV4-1	TRBD1	TRBJ1-1	few	CASSQGQIYTEAFF	TGCGCCAGCAGCCAGGGACAGATATACACTGAAGCTTTCTTT
TRBV6-1	-	TRBJ1-6	-	CASSETRSNNSPLHF	TGTGCCAGCAGTGAAACGCGTAGTAATAATTCACCCCTCCACTTT
TRBV19	TRBD1	TRBJ1-2	once	CASSTPHARQGAFNYGYTF	TGTGCCAGTAGTACACCGCACGCGAGACAGGGGGCTTTTAACTATGGCTACACCTTC
TRBV7-3	TRBD1	TRBJ2-3	-	CASSLRGQFTDTQYF	TGTGCCAGCAGCCTGAGGGGACAGTTCACAGATACGCAGTATTTT
TRBV10-2	TRBD2	TRBJ2-6	-	CASSEAGGALSGANVLTF	TGCGCCAGCAGTGAGGCCGGGGGGGCCCTCTCTGGGGCCAACGTCCTGACTTTC
TRBV5-1	-	TRBJ2-2	-	CASSLIGGGLSGELFF	TGCGCCAGCAGCTTGATCGGGGGAGGTTTATCCGGGGAGCTGTTTTTT
TRBV6-5	TRBD2	TRBJ2-5	-	CASMTSGRPEETQYF	TGTGCCAGCATGACTAGCGGGAGACCGGAGGAGACCCAGTACTTC
TRBV6-6	TRBD1	TRBJ2-7	-	CASNEIPGQFYEQYF	TGTGCCAGCAATGAGATCCCGGGACAGTTCTACGAGCAGTACTTC
TRBV2	-	TRBJ2-7	once	CASSPRGHQGYEQYF	TGTGCCAGCAGCCCCCGGGGACATCAAGGCTACGAGCAGTACTTC
TRBV7-2	-	TRBJ1-6	-	CASSFELRNSPLHF	TGTGCCAGCAGCTTCGAACTTCGGAATTCACCCCTCCACTTT
TRBV24-1	-	TRBJ1-5	-	CATSDTSGSDYQPQHF	TGTGCCACCAGTGACACTTCCGGGTCCGACTATCAGCCCCAGCATTTT
TRBV7-2	-	TRBJ2-3	few	CASSPGLPRTDTQYF	TGTGCCAGCAGCCCTGGACTCCCCCGGACGGATACGCAGTATTTT
TRBV9	TRBD2	TRBJ2-3	-	CASSLGLAGPTDTQYF	TGTGCCAGCAGCCTCGGACTAGCGGGGCCGACAGATACGCAGTATTTT
TRBV14	TRBD1	TRBJ2-1	-	CASSPYRDRDFNEQFF	TGTGCCAGCAGCCCATACCGGGACAGGGATTTCAATGAGCAGTTCTTC
TRBV2	TRBD2	TRBJ2-7	-	CASRFPYAGGPYEQYF	TGTGCCAGCAGATTTCCCTATGCGGGAGGGCCCTACGAGCAGTACTTC
TRBV9	-	TRBJ1-3	-	CASSDRHSGNTIYF	TGTGCCAGCAGCGACAGGCACTCTGGAAACACCATATATTTT
TRBV7-8	-	TRBJ1-4	-	CASSYGQTTNEKLFF	TGTGCCAGCAGCTACGGACAGACAACTAATGAAAAACTGTTTTTT
TRBV7-2	-	TRBJ2-5	-	CASSFIGEETQYF	TGTGCCAGCAGCTTTATCGGGGAGGAGACCCAGTACTTC
TRBV7-2	TRBD1	TRBJ2-3	once	CASSTTGQVTDTQYF	TGTGCCAGCAGCACTACCGGACAGGTCACAGATACGCAGTATTTT
TRBV30	-	TRBJ1-5	-	CAWSVQGLSAQHF	TGTGCCTGGAGTGTACAGGGCCTCTCGGCCCAGCATTTT
TRBV7-2	TRBD1	TRBJ1-4	-	CASSSLSGTVNEKLFF	TGTGCCAGCAGCTCCCTTTCCGGGACAGTGAATGAAAAACTGTTTTTT
TRBV12-3/TRBV12-4	-	TRBJ1-3	-	CASQTGSGNTIYF	TGTGCCAGCCAAACAGGTTCTGGAAACACCATATATTTT
TRBV4-3	-	TRBJ1-5	-	CASSQDSGYGQPQHF	TGCGCCAGCAGCCAAGATTCGGGGTATGGGCAGCCCCAGCATTTT
TRBV18	-	TRBJ2-7	-	CASSPPYRINRASEQYF	TGTGCCAGCTCACCACCGTACAGGATTAACAGGGCGTCCGAGCAGTACTTC
TRBV19	TRBD1	TRBJ2-7	-	CASSTRQGDLKQYF	TGTGCCAGTAGTACTCGACAGGGTGACCTAAAACAGTACTTC
TRBV19	-	TRBJ1-3	-	CASSIEGSGTIYF	TGTGCCAGTAGTATCGAGGGTTCGGGCACCATATATTTT
TRBV24-1	-	TRBJ1-1	-	CATSGQDRTEAFF	TGTGCCACCAGTGGGCAGGATCGAACTGAAGCTTTCTTT
TRBV30	-	TRBJ2-1	-	CAWSIPGPVYNEQFF	TGTGCCTGGAGTATTCCAGGCCCCGTCTACAATGAGCAGTTCTTC
TRBV6-2/TRBV6-3	-	TRBJ2-2	-	CASTPPPPLSSGELFF	TGTGCCAGCACCCCCCCTCCGCCCCTCTCTAGCGGGGAGCTGTTTTTT
TRBV7-2	-	TRBJ2-5	once	CASSFQGAETQYF	TGTGCCAGCAGCTTCCAGGGTGCGGAGACCCAGTACTTC
TRBV7-6	-	TRBJ2-3	-	CASSLVAHPVAGERTDTQYF	TGTGCCAGCAGCTTAGTAGCCCACCCTGTGGCAGGGGAGCGCACAGATACGCAGTATTTT
TRBV12-5	-	TRBJ1-4	-	CASGLVLGGFGEKLFF	TGTGCTAGTGGTTTGGTACTAGGGGGATTCGGTGAAAAACTGTTTTTT
TRBV7-3	-	TRBJ2-3	-	CASSPASGGTDTQYF	TGTGCCAGCAGCCCCGCAAGCGGAGGCACAGATACGCAGTATTTT
TRBV6-5	-	TRBJ1-5	once	CASSPLAGGTQPQHF	TGTGCCAGCAGCCCCCTCGCCGGCGGGACTCAGCCCCAGCATTTT
TRBV18	-	TRBJ2-2	once	CASSPRSGGTGELFF	TGTGCCAGCTCGCCCCGATCGGGTGGCACCGGGGAGCTGTTTTTT
TRBV19	TRBD1	TRBJ2-3	-	CATGTDTDTQYF	TGTGCCACCGGGACAGACACAGATACGCAGTATTTT
TRBV28	TRBD1	TRBJ1-5	few	CASREEGAGQPQHF	TGTGCCAGCAGGGAAGAGGGGGCAGGTCAGCCCCAGCATTTT
TRBV7-9	TRBD2	TRBJ2-3	-	CASSPTLGLAGGTDTQYF	TGTGCCAGCAGCCCAACACTCGGACTAGCGGGAGGCACAGATACGCAGTATTTT
TRBV2	-	TRBJ2-7	-	CASSELTSSYEQYF	TGTGCCAGCAGTGAATTGACTAGCTCCTACGAGCAGTACTTC
TRBV6-5	-	TRBJ2-7	few	CASRSSVAGYEQYF	TGTGCCAGCAGAAGCTCAGTGGCAGGGTACGAGCAGTACTTC